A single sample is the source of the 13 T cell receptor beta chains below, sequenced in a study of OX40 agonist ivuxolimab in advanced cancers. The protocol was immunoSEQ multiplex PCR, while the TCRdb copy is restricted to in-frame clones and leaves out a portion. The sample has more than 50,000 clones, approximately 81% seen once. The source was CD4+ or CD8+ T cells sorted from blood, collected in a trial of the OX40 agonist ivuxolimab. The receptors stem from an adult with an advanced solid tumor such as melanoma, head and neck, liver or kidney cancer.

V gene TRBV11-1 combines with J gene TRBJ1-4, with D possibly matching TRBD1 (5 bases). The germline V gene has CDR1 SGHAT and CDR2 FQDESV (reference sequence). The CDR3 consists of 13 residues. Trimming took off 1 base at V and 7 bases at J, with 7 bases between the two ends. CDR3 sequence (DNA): TGTGCCAGCAGCTTAGGGGACGGTGAAAAACTGTTTTTT. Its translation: CASSLGDGEKLFF.

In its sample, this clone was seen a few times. CDR3 DNA sequence: TGTGCCAGCAGCTTATGGGACGCGGCAACGTACGAGCAGTACTTC. Amino acids: CASSLWDAATYEQYF. The chain recombines TRBV7-9 with TRBJ2-7; D is tentatively TRBD1 or TRBD2 (5 bases each). CDR1 SEHNR and CDR2 FQNEAQ come from the germline V gene (reference sequence). The V and J ends lost 2 bases and 4 bases respectively, with 15 bases between them. There are 15 residues in the CDR3.

CDR3 in amino acids: CASSTIRVALREQYF. Written as DNA, the CDR3 is TGTGCCAGCAGTACAATCCGGGTCGCCTTGCGGGAGCAGTACTTC. The rearrangement joins TRBV28 to TRBJ2-7; D is undetermined. Germline V gene lookup returns CDR1 MDHEN and CDR2 SYDVKM. The V end was cut by 5 bases, the J end by 7 bases, with 21 bases between. This CDR3 is 15 amino acids long.

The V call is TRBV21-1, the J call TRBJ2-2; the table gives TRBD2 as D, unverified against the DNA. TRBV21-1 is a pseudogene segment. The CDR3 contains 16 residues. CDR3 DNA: TGTGCCAGCAGCAATGAGACTAGTGGCAACACCGGGGAGCTGTTTTTT. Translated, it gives CASSNETSGNTGELFF.

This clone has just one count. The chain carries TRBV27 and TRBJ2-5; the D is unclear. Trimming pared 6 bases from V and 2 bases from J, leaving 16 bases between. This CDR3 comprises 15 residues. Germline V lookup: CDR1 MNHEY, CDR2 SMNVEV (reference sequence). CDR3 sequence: CASSPLRNEQETQYF. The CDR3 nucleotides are TGTGCCAGCAGCCCCCTAAGGAACGAGCAAGAGACCCAGTACTTC.

CDR3 sequence: CASSMLGYEQYF. CDR3 nucleotide sequence: TGTGCCAGTAGTATGTTGGGGTACGAGCAGTACTTC. V is TRBV19 and J is TRBJ2-7; D is uncertain. Germline assignment: CDR1 LNHDA and CDR2 SQIVND (reference sequence). The CDR3 has 12 residues. V gave up 3 bases and J gave up 4 bases, with 7 bases separating them.

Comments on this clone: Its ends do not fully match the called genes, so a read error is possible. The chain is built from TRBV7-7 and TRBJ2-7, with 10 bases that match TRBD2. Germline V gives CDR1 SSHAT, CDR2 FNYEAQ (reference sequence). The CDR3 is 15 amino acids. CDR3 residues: CASSPGLAPAYEQYF. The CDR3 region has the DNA TGTGCTAGCAGCCCGGGACTAGCGCCTGCCTACGAGCAGTACTTC. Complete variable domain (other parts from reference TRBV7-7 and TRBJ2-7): GAGVSQSPRYKVTKRGQDVTLRCDPISSHATLYWYQQALGQGPEFLTYFNYEAQPDKSGLPSDRFSAERPEGSISTLTIQRTEQRDSAMYRCASSPGLAPAYEQYFGPGTRLTVT.

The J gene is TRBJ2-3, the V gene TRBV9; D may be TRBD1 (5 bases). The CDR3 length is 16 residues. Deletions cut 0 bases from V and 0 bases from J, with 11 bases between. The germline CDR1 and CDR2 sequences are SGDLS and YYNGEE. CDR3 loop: CASSVAWGRSTDTQYF. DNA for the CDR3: TGTGCCAGCAGCGTAGCTTGGGGCCGCAGCACAGATACGCAGTATTTT.

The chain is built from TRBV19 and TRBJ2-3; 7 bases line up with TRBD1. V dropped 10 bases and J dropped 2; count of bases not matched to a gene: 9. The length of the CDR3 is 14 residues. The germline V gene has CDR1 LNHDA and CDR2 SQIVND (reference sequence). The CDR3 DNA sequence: TGTGCCACGCGGTGGGACAGAAACACAGATACGCAGTATTTT. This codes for CATRWDRNTDTQYF.

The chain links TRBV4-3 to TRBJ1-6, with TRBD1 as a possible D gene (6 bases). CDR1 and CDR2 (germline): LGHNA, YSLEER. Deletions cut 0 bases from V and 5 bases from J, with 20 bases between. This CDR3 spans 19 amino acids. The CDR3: CASSQDHRGLSINNSPLHF. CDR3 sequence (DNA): TGCGCCAGCAGCCAAGATCATAGGGGGTTGTCAATCAATAATTCACCCCTCCACTTT.

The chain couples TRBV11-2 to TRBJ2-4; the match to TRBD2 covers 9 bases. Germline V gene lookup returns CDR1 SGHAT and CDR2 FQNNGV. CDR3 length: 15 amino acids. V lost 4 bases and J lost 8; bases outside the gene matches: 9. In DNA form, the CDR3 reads TGTGCCAGCAGCTCTATAGCGGGAGCTGGGTACATTCAGTACTTC. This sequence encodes CASSSIAGAGYIQYF. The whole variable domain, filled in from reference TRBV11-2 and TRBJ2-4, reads EAGVAQSPRYKIIEKRQSVAFWCNPISGHATLYWYQQILGQGPKLLIQFQNNGVVDDSQLPKDRFSAERLKGVDSTLKIQPAKLEDSAVYLCASSSIAGAGYIQYFGAGTRLSVL.

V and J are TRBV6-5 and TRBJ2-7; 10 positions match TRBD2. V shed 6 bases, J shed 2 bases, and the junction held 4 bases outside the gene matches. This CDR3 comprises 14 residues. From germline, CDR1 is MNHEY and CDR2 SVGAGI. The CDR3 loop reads CASSGTSDPYEQYF. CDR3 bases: TGTGCCAGCAGCGGGACTAGCGACCCCTACGAGCAGTACTTC.

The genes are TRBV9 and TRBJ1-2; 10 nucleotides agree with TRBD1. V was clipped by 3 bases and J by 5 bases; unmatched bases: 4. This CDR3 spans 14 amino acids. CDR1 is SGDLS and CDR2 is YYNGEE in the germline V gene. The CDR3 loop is CASSGQGADYGYTF. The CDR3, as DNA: TGTGCCAGCAGCGGACAGGGGGCTGATTATGGCTACACCTTC. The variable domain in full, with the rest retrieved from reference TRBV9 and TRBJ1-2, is DSGVTQTPKHLITATGQRVTLRCSPRSGDLSVYWYQQSLDQGLQFLIQYYNGEERAKGNILERFSAQQFPDLHSELNLSSLELGDSALYFCASSGQGADYGYTFGSGTRLTVV.